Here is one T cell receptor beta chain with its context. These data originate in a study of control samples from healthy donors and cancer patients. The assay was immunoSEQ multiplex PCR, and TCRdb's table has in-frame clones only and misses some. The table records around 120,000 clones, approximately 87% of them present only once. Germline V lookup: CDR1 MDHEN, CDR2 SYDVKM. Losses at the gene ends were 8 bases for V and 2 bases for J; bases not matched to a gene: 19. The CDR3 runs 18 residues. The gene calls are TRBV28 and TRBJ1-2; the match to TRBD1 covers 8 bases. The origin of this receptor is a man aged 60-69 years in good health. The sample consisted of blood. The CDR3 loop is CASEAEGQGRAQNYGYTF. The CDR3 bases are TGTGCCAGCGAAGCAGAAGGACAGGGACGGGCACAGAACTATGGCTACACCTTC.